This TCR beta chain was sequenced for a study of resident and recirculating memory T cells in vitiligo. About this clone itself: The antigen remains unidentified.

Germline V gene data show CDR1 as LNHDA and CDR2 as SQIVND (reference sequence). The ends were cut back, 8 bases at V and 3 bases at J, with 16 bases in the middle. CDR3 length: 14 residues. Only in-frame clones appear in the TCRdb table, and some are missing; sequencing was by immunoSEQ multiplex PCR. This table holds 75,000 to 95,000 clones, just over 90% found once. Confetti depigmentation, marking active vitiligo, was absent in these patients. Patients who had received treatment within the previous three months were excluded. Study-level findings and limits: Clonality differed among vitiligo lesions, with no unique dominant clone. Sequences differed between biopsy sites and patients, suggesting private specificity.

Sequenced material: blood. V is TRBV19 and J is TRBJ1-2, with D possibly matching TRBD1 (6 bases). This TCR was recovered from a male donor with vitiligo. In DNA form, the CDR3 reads TGTGCCAGTGAGGAGGGCGGGGGCTACTATGGCTACACCTTC. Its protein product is CASEEGGGYYGYTF.